The 29 T cell receptor beta chains in this list originate from one sample, sequenced in a study of identical twins. TCRdb itself ran the 5' RACE reads through MiXCR, one entry per CDR3 protein. The sample contains 450,000 or so distinct CDR3 sequences, 24% of which appear only once. The same specimen was also included in a second study, on T cells expressing NK-cell markers.

Input material: CD4+ T cells sorted from blood. All receptors derive from a woman aged 18-29 years in good health.

The chain combines TRBV5-5 with TRBJ2-1; D not resolved. Germline V gene sequence: CDR1 SGHKS, CDR2 YYEKEE (reference sequence). Deletions cut 4 bases from V and 0 bases from J, with 14 bases between. The CDR3 runs to 16 residues. The DNA of the CDR3 is TGTGCCAGCAGCCCCCCGTACGGTAGCTCCTACAATGAGCAGTTCTTC. Translated, it gives CASSPPYGSSYNEQFF. Complete variable domain (other parts from reference TRBV5-5 and TRBJ2-1): DAGVTQSPTHLIKTRGQQVTLRCSPISGHKSVSWYQQVLGQGPQFIFQYYEKEERGRGNFPDRFSARQFPNYSSELNVNALLLGDSALYLCASSPPYGSSYNEQFFGPGTRLTVL.

This clonotype was recorded a few times. Here the CDR3 DNA reads TGTGCCAGCAGCTTGGGGAGGACAGGGACTACCTACGAGCAGTACTTC. Amino acids: CASSLGRTGTTYEQYF. V gene TRBV5-5 combines with J gene TRBJ2-7; D is perhaps TRBD1 (8 bases). V was trimmed by 0 bases and J by 2 bases, leaving 15 bases between them. CDR3 size: 16 residues. Per germline, CDR1 SGHKS and CDR2 YYEKEE (reference sequence).

This clonotype was found many times. V is TRBV7-3 and J is TRBJ1-3; D gene unclear. This CDR3 has 13 residues. From germline, CDR1 is SGHTA and CDR2 FQGTGA. The germline V and J ends were trimmed by 5 bases and 2 bases, with 7 bases remaining between them. The CDR3 here is CASSPGTGNTIYF. As DNA, the CDR3 is TGTGCCAGCAGCCCCGGTACTGGAAACACCATATATTTT.

This clonotype was recorded a few times. The chain combines TRBV29-1 with TRBJ2-1; a possible D gene is TRBD2 (5 bases). Germline loops: CDR1 SQVTM, CDR2 ANQGSEA. CDR3 length equals 12 residues. V shed 7 bases and J shed 9 bases, with 16 bases lying between them. CDR3 DNA: TGCAGCGCCGGACTCGTCTCGGGTGAGCAGTTCTTC. It is translated as CSAGLVSGEQFF.

This clonotype was seen more than once but under ten times. The rearrangement uses TRBV10-3 and TRBJ1-3; the D is unclear. Trimming removed 4 bases from V and 5 bases from J, with 12 bases in between. Germline assignment: CDR1 ENHRY and CDR2 SYGVKD. The CDR3 loop spans 14 amino acids. This chain's CDR3 is CAISGQVTRNTIYF. The CDR3 DNA sequence: TGTGCCATCAGTGGGCAGGTCACCCGAAACACCATATATTTT.

This clonotype was seen a few times. The rearrangement joins TRBV6-1 to TRBJ1-2; D call uncertain. Germline CDR1 reads MNHNS; CDR2 reads SASEGT. Trimming took off 6 bases at V and 3 bases at J, with 11 bases between the two ends. There are 13 residues in the CDR3. DNA for the CDR3: TGTGCCAGCAGCAGAGACACGTACTATGGCTACACCTTC. It yields the protein CASSRDTYYGYTF.

This clonotype was detected a few times. The chain is built from TRBV6-1 and TRBJ2-2; 12 bases map to TRBD1. There are 16 residues in the CDR3. Germline-derived CDR1 and CDR2 are MNHNS and SASEGT. Germline trimming cut 3 bases from V and 6 bases from J; bases unmatched to any gene: 5. For the CDR3, the DNA is TGTGCCAGCAGTGATGGGGACAGGGGGCATGCCGGGGAGCTGTTTTTT. Protein sequence: CASSDGDRGHAGELFF.

This clonotype was counted a few times. The chain has TRBV20-1 and TRBJ2-5; no reliable D call. Germline CDR1 and CDR2: DFQATT and SNEGSKA (reference sequence). The CDR3 covers 12 residues. V was cut by 7 bases and J by 5 bases, with 14 bases left in between. CDR3 in amino acids: CSGAPVGETQYF. Here the CDR3 DNA reads TGCAGTGGGGCCCCTGTTGGGGAGACCCAGTACTTC.

This clonotype showed up just a few times. The genes are TRBV10-1 and TRBJ2-7; 7 bases match TRBD1. The CDR3 runs 14 residues. Germline trimming cut 6 bases from V and 3 bases from J; bases unmatched to any gene: 8. CDR1 is WNHNN and CDR2 is SYGVQD in the germline V gene (reference sequence). CDR3 protein: CASSPGTDFYEQYF. The CDR3 region has the DNA TGCGCCAGCAGCCCCGGGACAGATTTCTACGAGCAGTACTTC.

This clonotype appeared a single time. The chain has TRBV4-1 and TRBJ2-5, with 9 bases matching TRBD2. Germline CDR1 and CDR2: MGHRA and YSYEKL. The V segment lost 5 bases and the J segment 1 base; nucleotides outside the gene matches: 5. The CDR3 extends over 15 amino acids. The DNA for the CDR3 is TGCGCCAGCAGCGTGCGGGGGGGCCCCCAAGAGACCCAGTACTTC. Protein product: CASSVRGGPQETQYF.

The rearrangement links TRBV18 to TRBJ2-4, with D perhaps matching TRBD1 (6 bases). Trimming removed 6 bases from V and 2 bases from J, with 11 bases in between. Per germline, CDR1 KGHSH and CDR2 LQKENI. The CDR3 runs 14 residues. The CDR3 DNA reads as TGTGCCAGCTCGCCAGACAGGTCCAAAAACATTCAGTACTTC. Protein sequence: CASSPDRSKNIQYF.

The genes are TRBV2 and TRBJ2-2; D may match TRBD1 or TRBD2 (5 bases each). The germline CDR1 and CDR2 sequences are SNHLY and FYNNEI. The V end lost 6 bases, the J end lost 11 bases, and 19 bases lay between the germline ends. The CDR3 extends over 14 amino acids. CDR3: CASSLAPTGPELFF. CDR3 DNA sequence: TGTGCCAGCAGCCTAGCACCTACAGGCCCCGAGCTGTTTTTT.

V gene TRBV6-1 combines with J gene TRBJ1-5; D not resolved. Germline lookup yields CDR1 MNHNS and CDR2 SASEGT. V lost 6 bases and J 6 bases, leaving 12 bases between the germline ends. The CDR3 extends over 13 amino acids. This CDR3 is CASSGVYSQPQHF. CDR3 in DNA: TGTGCCAGCAGCGGGGTGTATAGTCAGCCCCAGCATTTT.

As DNA, the CDR3 is TGTGCCAGCAGCCGGGGACAGCTGATCAATCAGCCCCAGCATTTT. Its protein is CASSRGQLINQPQHF. The rearrangement links TRBV28 to TRBJ1-5; 7 positions agree with TRBD1. The V and J ends lost 6 bases and 3 bases, in that order; junction bases with no gene match: 8. There are 15 residues in the CDR3. Germline V gives CDR1 MDHEN, CDR2 SYDVKM.

V gene TRBV5-4 combines with J gene TRBJ2-1; 12 nucleotides agree with TRBD2. This CDR3 has 16 residues. The germline V gene encodes CDR1 SGHNT and CDR2 YYREEE (reference sequence). Trimming took 4 bases from V and 3 from J; bases not matched to a gene: 5. The CDR3 region is CASSLRTSGDYNEQFF. The CDR3 region has the DNA TGTGCCAGCAGCCTCCGGACTAGCGGGGACTACAATGAGCAGTTCTTC. Filled out from reference TRBV5-4 and TRBJ2-1, the complete variable domain reads ETGVTQSPTHLIKTRGQQVTLRCSSQSGHNTVSWYQQALGQGPQFIFQYYREEENGRGNFPPRFSGLQFPNYSSELNVNALELDDSALYLCASSLRTSGDYNEQFFGPGTRLTVL.

In this sample, this clonotype turned up a few times. The chain couples TRBV5-1 to TRBJ2-3, with D possibly called TRBD1 or TRBD2 (5 bases each). V shed 9 bases and J shed 2 bases, with 19 bases lying between them. Germline values: CDR1 SGHRS, CDR2 YFSETQ. The CDR3 spans 15 residues. CDR3 sequence: CATGRSGTTTDTQYF. CDR3 nucleotides: TGCGCCACCGGCCGATCCGGGACGACCACAGATACGCAGTATTTT.

This clonotype was seen only a few times. The J gene is TRBJ2-1, the V gene TRBV20-1; D is undetermined. The CDR3 is made up of 14 amino acids. Looked up from germline, CDR1 is DFQATT and CDR2 is SNEGSKA (reference sequence). Trimming stripped 3 bases from V and 0 bases from J, with 9 bases between. DNA for the CDR3: TGCAGTGCTAGTCACCCAAGCTCCTACAATGAGCAGTTCTTC. It is translated as CSASHPSSYNEQFF.

In its sample, this clonotype was seen a few times. The chain links TRBV5-1 to TRBJ2-7; 9 nucleotides agree with TRBD1. J gave up 5 bases and V 0 bases, and 6 bases lay outside the gene matches. CDR3 length: 15 amino acids. The germline V gene encodes CDR1 SGHRS and CDR2 YFSETQ. This CDR3 reads CASSLGDRARHEQYF. The CDR3 nucleotides read TGCGCCAGCAGCTTGGGGGACAGGGCTAGGCACGAGCAGTACTTC. Supplemented by reference TRBV5-1 and TRBJ2-7, the full variable domain reads KAGVTQTPRYLIKTRGQQVTLSCSPISGHRSVSWYQQTPGQGLQFLFEYFSETQRNKGNFPGRFSGRQFSNSRSEMNVSTLELGDSALYLCASSLGDRARHEQYFGPGTRLTVT.

V is TRBV20-1 and J is TRBJ2-3; unclear D gene. The V and J ends lost 1 base and 0 bases respectively, with 11 bases between them. This CDR3 spans 15 amino acids. Germline CDR1 is DFQATT and CDR2 is SNEGSKA (reference sequence). The CDR3 protein is CSARGASWSTDTQYF. CDR3 coding DNA: TGCAGTGCTAGAGGTGCGAGTTGGAGCACAGATACGCAGTATTTT.

The chain employs TRBV29-1 and TRBJ2-7; D is ambiguous. This CDR3 has 11 amino acids. The V and J ends lost 7 bases and 0 bases respectively, with 7 bases between them. CDR1 is SQVTM, CDR2 ANQGSEA, per germline. The CDR3 here is CSGRISYEQYF. The CDR3 DNA reads as TGCAGCGGACGGATCTCCTACGAGCAGTACTTC.

The gene calls are TRBV12-3 or TRBV12-4 and TRBJ2-3, with 9 nucleotides matching TRBD2. With 5 bases clipped from V and 3 bases from J, the junction kept 6 bases outside the gene matches. The CDR3 covers 15 residues. Here the CDR3 reads CASSQLAGLTDTQYF. The CDR3 DNA is TGTGCCAGCAGTCAGCTAGCGGGATTGACAGATACGCAGTATTTT.

The V call is TRBV18, the J call TRBJ2-1, with D tentatively TRBD2 (7 bases). The CDR3 extends over 13 amino acids. Germline CDR1 and CDR2: KGHSH and LQKENI. V lost 8 bases to trimming and J lost 12 bases, with 20 bases between them. The CDR3 is CASGGGATHLQFF. The CDR3 DNA sequence: TGTGCCAGCGGGGGGGGCGCGACCCATCTGCAGTTCTTC.

This sequence joins TRBV7-8 and TRBJ2-4; 12 positions match TRBD2. CDR1 and CDR2 from the germline V gene are SGHVS and FQNEAQ. The CDR3 is 17 residues long. V was clipped by 0 bases and J by 4 bases; unmatched bases: 4. CDR3 nucleotide sequence: TGTGCCAGCAGCTTAGCGCCTACTAGCGGGGGGAAAAACATTCAGTACTTC. Amino acid sequence: CASSLAPTSGGKNIQYF.

In its sample, this clonotype was seen a few times. The chain has TRBV29-1 and TRBJ2-3; perhaps TRBD2 as D (5 bases). This CDR3 contains 14 residues. CDR1 and CDR2 (germline): SQVTM, ANQGSEA. The V end was cut by 6 bases, the J end by 6 bases, with 19 bases between. CDR3: CSVRESHRGDTQYF. In nucleotides, the CDR3 is TGCAGCGTCCGAGAAAGTCACCGAGGGGATACGCAGTATTTT.

This clonotype appeared a few times. The chain joins TRBV28 to TRBJ1-1, with a weak D call TRBD1 (6 bases). The V and J ends lost 2 bases and 1 base respectively, with 14 bases between them. The CDR3 totals 16 residues. The germline V gene encodes CDR1 MDHEN and CDR2 SYDVKM. CDR3 nucleotide sequence: TGTGCCAGCAGTTTAAGGGGGGCGCAGTGGAACACTGAAGCTTTCTTT. As protein: CASSLRGAQWNTEAFF.

This rearrangement joins TRBV7-3 to TRBJ2-5; D gene unclear. Trimming pared 1 base from V and 3 bases from J, leaving 6 bases between. This CDR3 has 13 amino acids. Germline V gene lookup returns CDR1 SGHTA and CDR2 FQGTGA. The DNA for the CDR3 is TGTGCCAGCAGCTTAAGTGGTAAAGAGACCCAGTACTTC. Residues: CASSLSGKETQYF.

This clonotype was found a few times. The chain has TRBV27 and TRBJ1-2; D ambiguous. The V end lost 2 bases, the J end lost 5 bases, and 12 bases lay between the germline ends. Germline CDR1 is MNHEY and CDR2 is SMNVEV (reference sequence). The CDR3 extends over 14 amino acids. This CDR3 reads CASSLNGNYYGYTF. CDR3 bases: TGTGCCAGCAGTTTAAACGGGAATTATTATGGCTACACCTTC.

This clonotype was recorded a few times. J is TRBJ2-2 and V is TRBV3-1, with 10 bases identical to TRBD2. Trimming at V came to 3 bases and at J to 2 bases, leaving 9 bases not matched to a gene. CDR1 and CDR2 (germline): LGHDT, YNNKEL (reference sequence). The CDR3 has 18 residues. The CDR3 is CASSHGILAGVNTGELFF. DNA of the CDR3: TGTGCCAGCAGCCATGGGATCCTAGCGGGGGTCAACACCGGGGAGCTGTTTTTT.

This clonotype was recorded once. The chain uses TRBV20-1 and TRBJ2-1; TRBD2 might be the D (7 bases). Germline CDR1 is DFQATT and CDR2 is SNEGSKA (reference sequence). This CDR3 has 13 amino acids. The V end was cut by 0 bases, the J end by 8 bases, with 11 bases between. CDR3: CSAREGGPHEQFF. Here the CDR3 DNA reads TGCAGTGCTAGAGAGGGGGGGCCCCATGAGCAGTTCTTC.